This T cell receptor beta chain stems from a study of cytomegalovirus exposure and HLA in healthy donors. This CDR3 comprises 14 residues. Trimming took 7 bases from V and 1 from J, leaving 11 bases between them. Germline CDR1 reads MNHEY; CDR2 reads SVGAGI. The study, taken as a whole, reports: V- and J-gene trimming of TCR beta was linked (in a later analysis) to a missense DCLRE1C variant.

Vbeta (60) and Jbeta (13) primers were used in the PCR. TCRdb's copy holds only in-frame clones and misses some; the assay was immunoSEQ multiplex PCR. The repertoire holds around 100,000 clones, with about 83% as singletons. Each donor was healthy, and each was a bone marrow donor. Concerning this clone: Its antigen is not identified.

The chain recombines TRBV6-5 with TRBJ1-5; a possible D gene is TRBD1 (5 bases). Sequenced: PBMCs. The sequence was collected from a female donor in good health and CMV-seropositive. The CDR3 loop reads CASKVTASNQPQHF. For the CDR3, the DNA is TGTGCCAGCAAGGTGACAGCCAGCAATCAGCCCCAGCATTTT.